This is a list of T cell receptor beta chains from one sample in a study of blood T cell repertoires in COVID-19. Data came from immunoSEQ multiplex PCR; TCRdb stores just in-frame clones and leaves some out. The sample carries fewer than 250,000 clones, 70% to 90% recorded once. Sequenced sample: peripheral blood. Receptors originate from a man aged 40-55 years with acute or convalescent COVID-19. Both conserved end residues are part of each CDR3. The D gene is left open where the match is weak. Part of the rows lack a size; the others show once, few, many or a class for expanded clones.

D gene | J gene | V gene | clone size | CDR3 DNA | CDR3 protein
NA | TRBJ1-3 | TRBV6-5 | NA | TGTGCCAGCAGTTATGACAGCTCTGGAAACACCATATATTTT | CASSYDSSGNTIYF
TRBD1 | TRBJ2-3 | TRBV7-9 | NA | TGTGCCAGCAGCAACCGACAGGGCGGTCCAGATACGCAGTATTTT | CASSNRQGGPDTQYF
NA | TRBJ2-3 | TRBV5-8 | once | TGTGCCACCAGGCAAGAGTTGGGCACAGATACGCAGTATTTT | CATRQELGTDTQYF
TRBD2 | TRBJ2-3 | TRBV5-1 | NA | TGCGCCAGCAGCTTGGTACCTTTGGGTAGCGGGGTCAAAGATACGCAGTATTTT | CASSLVPLGSGVKDTQYF
TRBD1 | TRBJ1-2 | TRBV7-2 | NA | TGTGCCAGCAGCTACAAAACAGGGGACTATGGCTACACCTTC | CASSYKTGDYGYTF
NA | TRBJ2-7 | TRBV3-1/TRBV3-2 | once | TGTGCCAGCAGCACTTACTACGAGCAGTACTTC | CASSTYYEQYF
TRBD1 | TRBJ2-1 | TRBV18 | NA | TGTGCCAGCTCGCTGGGACAGGGAGTAAGTGGTGAGCAGTTCTTC | CASSLGQGVSGEQFF
NA | TRBJ2-7 | TRBV6-6 | NA | TGTGCCAGCAGCCCTAGCGCTCACTCCTACGAGCAGTACTTC | CASSPSAHSYEQYF
TRBD2 | TRBJ2-3 | TRBV9 | NA | TGTGCCAGCAGCGTAGTGCCCCTAGCGGGAGGATCAGATACGCAGTATTTT | CASSVVPLAGGSDTQYF
TRBD1 | TRBJ1-6 | TRBV6-6 | NA | TGTGCCAGCAGCCACAGGGGGAATAATTCACCCCTCCACTTT | CASSHRGNNSPLHF
NA | TRBJ1-5 | TRBV11-2 | NA | TGTGCCAGCAGCGTTACGTGGCAGGATAGCAATCAGCCCCAGCATTTT | CASSVTWQDSNQPQHF
TRBD1 | TRBJ1-1 | TRBV5-8 | NA | TGTGCCAGCAGCTTAGACAGGGAAACTGAAGCTTTCTTT | CASSLDRETEAFF
TRBD1 | TRBJ1-5 | TRBV18 | NA | TGTGCCAGCTCACCAGAGGGACAGCCATCGGGACAGCCCCAGCATTTT | CASSPEGQPSGQPQHF
NA | TRBJ2-6 | TRBV19 | NA | TGTGCCAGTACCTTAATGTCAGGGTTGCACTCTGGGGCCAACGTCCTGACTTTC | CASTLMSGLHSGANVLTF
TRBD2 | TRBJ2-5 | TRBV3-1/TRBV3-2 | NA | TGTGCCAGCAGCACAGACTTAGCGGGGGTGCTGTACCAAGAGACCCAGTACTTC | CASSTDLAGVLYQETQYF
TRBD2 | TRBJ2-7 | TRBV7-2 | NA | TGTGCCAGCAGCCCTCCGGGACTACTAGGCTACGAGCAGTACTTC | CASSPPGLLGYEQYF
NA | TRBJ1-4 | TRBV19 | NA | TGTGCCAGTAGTACCCCGGTGGGAGGCCGCCGAACTAATGAAAAACTGTTTTTT | CASSTPVGGRRTNEKLFF
TRBD2 | TRBJ2-1 | TRBV28 | NA | TGTGCCAGCAGTCCAGGTCGGGGACTAAGCAATGAGCAGTTCTTC | CASSPGRGLSNEQFF
TRBD1 | TRBJ1-4 | TRBV28 | NA | TGTGCCATCTTCGGGGGACAGCAAAAACTGTTTTTT | CAIFGGQQKLFF
NA | TRBJ2-2 | TRBV19 | NA | TGTGCCAGTAGTTTCCAGGGGGGGAACACCGGGGAGCTGTTTTTT | CASSFQGGNTGELFF
TRBD2 | TRBJ2-5 | TRBV5-4 | NA | TGTGCCAGCAGCACGGAGCGGGGGGGCCGCAGGGAGACCCAGTACTTC | CASSTERGGRRETQYF
NA | TRBJ2-7 | TRBV5-1 | NA | TGCGCCAGCAGCCCCCGGGAATTAGCCTACGAGCAGTACTTC | CASSPRELAYEQYF
NA | TRBJ2-5 | TRBV5-1 | NA | TGCGCCAGCAGCTCGGCTGTAAGGGGAGGAGAGACCCAGTACTTC | CASSSAVRGGETQYF
NA | TRBJ2-7 | TRBV21-1 | NA | TGTGCCAGCAGCAAGGAAGTGGGACAGGGTTACAACGAGCAGTACTTC | CASSKEVGQGYNEQYF
TRBD2 | TRBJ2-3 | TRBV28 | NA | TGTGCCAGCAGTTTGGGATCGGCGGGAGCCCTGATGGGCACAGATACGCAGTATTTT | CASSLGSAGALMGTDTQYF
NA | TRBJ1-5 | TRBV7-8 | NA | TGTGCCAGCAGCTTAAGAGGGGCGGGGCAGCCCCAGCATTTT | CASSLRGAGQPQHF
NA | TRBJ2-7 | TRBV29-1 | NA | TGCAGCGTTGAAGATCCGAGCGGAAGCCCCTCCTACGAGCAGTACTTC | CSVEDPSGSPSYEQYF
NA | TRBJ2-7 | TRBV7-9 | NA | TGTGCCAGCAGCTTGCTTTTGGAGGACTACGAGCAGTACTTC | CASSLLLEDYEQYF
NA | TRBJ2-1 | TRBV3-1/TRBV3-2 | once | TGTGCCAGCAGCTCACGGGGGGCATACAATGAGCAGTTCTTC | CASSSRGAYNEQFF
TRBD1 | TRBJ1-5 | TRBV6-5 | once | TGTGCCAGCAGACCGACAGGGGTGAGGCAGCCCCAGCATTTT | CASRPTGVRQPQHF
NA | TRBJ2-7 | TRBV9 | few | TGTGCCAGCAGCCCTCAGGGTTCCTACGAGCAGTACTTC | CASSPQGSYEQYF
TRBD1 | TRBJ2-7 | TRBV27 | NA | TGTGCCAGCAGTTTAGGCCCGACAGGGGACAGCGACGAGCAGTACTTC | CASSLGPTGDSDEQYF
TRBD1 | TRBJ1-4 | TRBV18 | once | TGTGCCAGCTCACGGGGGACAGGGAATGAAAAACTGTTTTTT | CASSRGTGNEKLFF
TRBD1 | TRBJ1-2 | TRBV13 | NA | TGTGCCAGCAGCTCCGGGACAGGGACGCCCAACTATGGCTACACCTTC | CASSSGTGTPNYGYTF
NA | TRBJ1-2 | TRBV19 | NA | TGTGCCAGTAGCCAGTTAGGTCTGGGACTGACCTCTTTTGGCTACACCTTC | CASSQLGLGLTSFGYTF
NA | TRBJ2-1 | TRBV5-1 | NA | TGCGCCAGCAGCTTGTTGCGTAGAGTCGTGGATGAGCAGTTCTTC | CASSLLRRVVDEQFF
TRBD1 | TRBJ1-2 | TRBV7-9 | NA | TGTGCCAGCAGCCCCTGGACAGGGTTAGGTGGCTACACCTTC | CASSPWTGLGGYTF
NA | TRBJ2-5 | TRBV11-2 | NA | TGTGCCAGCAGCTTAGGGGGGCAGAGACAAGAGACCCAGTACTTC | CASSLGGQRQETQYF
TRBD2 | TRBJ2-6 | TRBV7-9 | NA | TGTGCCAGCAGCCGCGGACTAGCGGGAGGATCTGGGGCCAACGTCCTGACTTTC | CASSRGLAGGSGANVLTF
NA | TRBJ1-5 | TRBV28 | NA | TGTGCCAGCCAGGTGGGTCTGGCAAGCAATCAGCCCCAGCATTTT | CASQVGLASNQPQHF
TRBD1 | TRBJ2-7 | TRBV19 | NA | TGTGCCAGTAGTATAGCTCACAGGGGGCAGTTCTACGAGCAGTACTTC | CASSIAHRGQFYEQYF
NA | TRBJ1-2 | TRBV10-3 | NA | TGTGCCATCAGTGCGGGGGGCGGTATCGAATATGGCTACACCTTC | CAISAGGGIEYGYTF
TRBD1 | TRBJ1-2 | TRBV5-6 | few | TGTGCCAGCAGCCCGGACAGGGGGGCCTATGGCTACACCTTC | CASSPDRGAYGYTF
NA | TRBJ1-6 | TRBV19 | NA | TGTGCCAGTAGTCCCCTTTACCAGGGAAACAACTCACCCCTCCACTTT | CASSPLYQGNNSPLHF
NA | TRBJ2-1 | TRBV19 | NA | TGTGCCAGTACTAAGTGGGGCCCGTACAATGAGCAGTTCTTC | CASTKWGPYNEQFF
NA | TRBJ2-5 | TRBV18 | NA | TGTGCCAGCTCACCACCGATCAGGGGAGAGACCCAGTACTTC | CASSPPIRGETQYF
TRBD1 | TRBJ1-2 | TRBV5-1 | NA | TGCGCCAGCACCGGGACAGGGGGGTCTTCTGGCTACACCTTC | CASTGTGGSSGYTF
NA | TRBJ2-2 | TRBV2 | NA | TGTGCCAGCAGTGACCTCGGGGAGCTGTTTTTT | CASSDLGELFF
TRBD1 | TRBJ1-5 | TRBV30 | once | TGTGCCACCGACAGGGAAGGGCAGCCCCAGCATTTT | CATDREGQPQHF
TRBD1 | TRBJ1-5 | TRBV19 | NA | TGTGCCAGTAGTACCCGGGACAGGGTCAATCAGCCCCAGCATTTT | CASSTRDRVNQPQHF
NA | TRBJ1-5 | TRBV7-6 | NA | TGTGCCAGCAGCTCTACAGGGTTAGGGCCCCAGCATTTT | CASSSTGLGPQHF
NA | TRBJ2-7 | TRBV27 | NA | TGTGCCAGCTGCCGACTCAACTCCTACGAGCAGTACTTC | CASCRLNSYEQYF
TRBD1 | TRBJ2-7 | TRBV28 | NA | TGTGCCAGCAGTCCGGGACAGTTTCCACGATCCTACGAGCAGTACTTC | CASSPGQFPRSYEQYF
TRBD1 | TRBJ1-6 | TRBV18 | NA | TGTGCCAGCTCACCAGGGACAGGGGCATCCTCACCCCTCCACTTT | CASSPGTGASSPLHF
NA | TRBJ1-1 | TRBV5-4 | once | TGTGCCAGCAGCGGGGCAGCAGATGAAGCTTTCTTT | CASSGAADEAFF